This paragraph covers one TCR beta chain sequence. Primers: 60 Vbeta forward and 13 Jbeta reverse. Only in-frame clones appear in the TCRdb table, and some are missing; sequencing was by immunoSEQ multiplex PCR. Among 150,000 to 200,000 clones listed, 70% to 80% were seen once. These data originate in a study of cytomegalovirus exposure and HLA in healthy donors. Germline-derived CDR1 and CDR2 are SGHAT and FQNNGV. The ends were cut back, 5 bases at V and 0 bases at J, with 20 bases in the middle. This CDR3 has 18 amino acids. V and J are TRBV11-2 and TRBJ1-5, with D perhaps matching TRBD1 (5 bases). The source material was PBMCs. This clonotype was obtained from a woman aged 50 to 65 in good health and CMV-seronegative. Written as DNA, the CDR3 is TGTGCCAGCAGCGGGCACGGAGGGGCTGGTTATAGCAATCAGCCCCAGCATTTT. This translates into CASSGHGGAGYSNQPQHF.